The 6 T cell receptor beta chains given below trace back to one sample, sequenced in a study of identical twins (dated by TCRdb to about 2016). Library prep was done by 5' RACE. Sequencing used an Illumina HiSeq 2000. TCRdb passed the public sequencing reads through fastp at Q25 and MiXCR, retaining productive beta sequences. Every distinct CDR3 protein forms one entry, paired with its most common genes and DNA. For this sample the table gives roughly 1.6 million distinct CDR3 sequences, of which under 35% were detected only once. The ten largest account for under 0.35% of the sample. The sequencing sample was made of cord blood. The receptors derive from a newborn girl in good health.

In regard to this clonotype: A read error may be the cause here, since a much bigger clone is one base away. J is TRBJ2-3 and V is TRBV12-3 or TRBV12-4; TRBD2 is a possible D gene (6 bases). CDR3 length: 15 amino acids. CDR3 bases: TGTGCCAGCAGGGCGGGACTCCTAGGGGCAGATGCGCAGTATTTT. This encodes CASRAGLLGADAQYF.

There are many counts of this clonotype. V gene TRBV6-6 combines with J gene TRBJ1-2; 7 bases match TRBD1. The germline gives CDR1 MNHNY, CDR2 SVGAGI (reference sequence). Losses at the gene ends were 0 bases for V and 2 bases for J; bases not matched to a gene: 0. The length of the CDR3 is 14 residues. CDR3 loop: CASSYSGQNYGYTF. CDR3 bases: TGTGCCAGCAGTTACTCGGGACAGAACTATGGCTACACCTTC.

Only a few counts were recorded for this clonotype. This chain joins TRBV7-2 and TRBJ1-2; 7 bases are shared with TRBD1. After removal of 5 bases from V and 2 bases from J, the junction contained 8 bases not matched to a gene. CDR3 length: 15 amino acids. CDR1 is SGHTA and CDR2 is FQGNSA in the germline V gene. Here the CDR3 DNA reads TGTGCCAGCAGCGTACCTTCAGGGGGAAACTATGGCTACACCTTC. Encoded protein: CASSVPSGGNYGYTF.

This clonotype was seen ten or more times. This chain links TRBV4-2 with TRBJ1-2, with D hard to call. From germline, CDR1 is LGHNA and CDR2 YNFKEQ. Trimming left V 0 bases short and J 11 bases short, with 7 bases between. The CDR3 consists of 11 residues. CDR3 DNA: TGTGCCAGCAGCCAAGATCTGGGGTACACCTTC. It yields the protein CASSQDLGYTF.

A few counts support this clonotype. The chain carries TRBV20-1 and TRBJ2-5, with TRBD2 as a possible D gene (6 bases). Trimming pared 8 bases from V and 11 bases from J, leaving 24 bases between. The CDR3 runs to 13 residues. The germline gives CDR1 DFQATT, CDR2 SNEGSKA (reference sequence). CDR3 nucleotide sequence: TGCAGTACCGCCGGGGACTCGTACAATGAGCAGTACTTC. Translation gives CSTAGDSYNEQYF.

The sample holds a few counts of this clonotype. This chain connects TRBV12-5 to TRBJ2-1; D gene ambiguous. This CDR3 has 13 amino acids. Trimming removed 7 bases at V and 1 base at J, with 8 bases between. From germline, CDR1 is LGHNT and CDR2 FRNRAP. The CDR3 loop reads CASAGYSYNEQFF. Here the CDR3 DNA reads TGTGCTAGTGCCGGCTATTCCTACAATGAGCAGTTCTTC.